This T cell receptor beta chain was identified in a study of cytomegalovirus exposure and HLA in healthy donors (TCRdb year 2017). Some background on the complete study: According to an earlier analysis of 550 to 750 of the donors, some 180 million T cells yielded over 90 million unique TCR beta sequences and around 280 Gb of sequence data. An early release covering some 640 HLA-typed donors comprised about 300 gigabases of sequencing data and tens of millions of unique TCR sequences. Of the roughly 390 genotyped donors, 80% to 90% were placed in the genetic ancestry cluster associated with self-reported Caucasian donors. The study aimed to test whether cataloging public T cell receptors could reveal signatures of past pathogen exposure. The T cell repertoires of 700 or so subjects were profiled by immunosequencing and related to cytomegalovirus serostatus. Besides the first cohort of roughly 660 subjects, a separate validation cohort made up of 120 or so different subjects was used. To predict cytomegalovirus infection status, the study combined high-throughput TCR immunosequencing, statistical association of individual TCRs with disease status, and machine learning. A later analysis re-examined previously published TCR beta repertoires from just over 650 donors and added high-resolution HLA genotyping to investigate patterns of TCR occurrence. Rather than using new phenotypic data, the later analysis identified candidate immune exposures from TCR beta sequences and from how often those sequences occurred across donors. In an earlier analysis of several hundred of the donors, high-throughput TCR beta sequencing was used to judge whether each TCR beta V gene segment behaved as functional or pseudogenic. Donor age, sex, ethnicity and CMV serostatus were collected together with the repertoire data. In a later genetic analysis, genome-wide SNP genotypes for about three fifths of the roughly 670 donors were used, and that subset was treated as a discovery cohort. All discovery cohort repertoires had been generated on a single sequencing platform. HLA typing covered class I and class II loci at four-digit resolution. Typing coverage varied by locus: about 620-640 donors for A, B, C, DRB1 and DQB1; 522 for DQA1; approximately 570 for DPA1; fewer than 480 for DPB1. About five DR-DQ haplotypes were treated as single units for association and clustering because of strong linkage in the cohort. Across about 380 genotyped donors of the cohort, an average of about 220,000 unique TCR beta nucleotide sequences per donor were sequenced, and about a sixth of those sequences were non-productive.

Libraries were built with the immunoSEQ multiplex PCR assay. A mixture of 60 forward primers for TCR Vbeta segments and 13 reverse primers for TCR Jbeta segments was used in the multiplex PCR. A multiplex PCR assay on genomic DNA amplified the CDR3 region of rearranged TCR beta genes. On the Illumina HiSeq System, the amplified TCR beta libraries were sequenced as 87-base-pair reads. The authors processed their data as follows. A later analysis tallied 75 million to 85 million unique TCR beta chains across the 666 repertoires, and about 12 million of those chains were shared by two or more donors. To remove PCR and sequencing errors, raw reads were error-corrected and collapsed into unique sequences using a nearest-neighbor algorithm that merged closely related sequences. To assign V, D and J gene segments, CDR3 sequences were aligned to IMGT reference sequences. For a sequence to be retained, a match of at least six nucleotides to both a V gene segment and a J gene segment was required. Rearrangements were classified as productive when the CDR3 lacked stop codons and remained in frame with V and J, and all other rearrangements were classified as non-productive. CDR3 was defined by IMGT convention, running from the second conserved V-encoded cysteine to the conserved J-encoded phenylalanine. In an earlier analysis of just under 600 of the donors, sequences lacking an unambiguous match to a single V gene segment were excluded. In an earlier analysis of 587 of the donors, a V segment was called functional when productive rearrangements were above 56.7%, and segregating when the standard deviation between donors exceeded 5%. A statistical classification framework was built to diagnose cytomegalovirus status from the catalog of TCR beta chain sequences. In a later analysis, V and J genes were assigned by comparing TCR nucleotide sequences against IMGT/GENE-DB human TR gene sequences. A later analysis assigned CDR3 sequences and most-parsimonious VDJ recombination scenarios with the TCRdist pipeline. A later analysis defined each TCR beta chain by its CDR3 amino acid sequence plus V-gene family, and excluded reads lacking a unique V-gene family. As a way to deal with suspected cross-contamination and a sequencing artifact, a later analysis dropped more than 500 nucleotide sequences that were highly shared and had low generation probability. For each public chain, a later analysis derived a clonal expansion index from normalized ranks of inferred template counts within each repertoire. In a later analysis, generation probabilities were computed using a VDJ recombination model fitted to out-of-frame rearrangements, and the results were checked against IGoR. A later analysis scored TCR-TCR, TCR-HLA and TCR-CMV co-occurrence with hypergeometric tests, applying a repertoire-size bias correction to TCR pairs. A later analysis estimated false discovery rates by permuting HLA or CMV assignments 20 times. A later analysis grouped co-occurring TCRs with DBSCAN, adding TCRdist sequence similarity when clustering within HLA-allele-positive subsets. For co-occurrence clustering, repertoires with fewer than 30,000 or more than 120,000 public chains were excluded, along with about five repertoires with anomalous nucleotide sharing. As stored in TCRdb, this immuneACCESS dataset retains in-frame rearrangements with V and J assigned. A fraction of the clones does not appear; measured against another copy, unresolved V genes explain less than half of the discrepancy, and the remainder lacks a known reason. V and J calls and clone size are those listed in that table; D and trimming were worked out from the DNA. Present in this sample are 130,000 or so clones, more than 8% of which were seen just once. The biggest ten clones account for 5.5% of the sample.

The cohort consisted of 666 healthy bone marrow donors. All cohort members were sampled while nominally healthy, although unrecorded immune exposures were likely present. The donor tested CMV seronegative and was one of the 352 seronegative cohort members. A peripheral blood sample was collected from each donor, and TCR beta sequencing was performed on peripheral blood mononuclear cells. Genomic DNA extraction from the blood cell samples was performed with the Qiagen DNeasy Blood Extraction Kit. Beyond this particular receptor, the publication reports: CMV serostatus was the only immune exposure information available for the cohort. In a later analysis, more than 15,000 TCR beta sequences were associated with specific HLA alleles at a false discovery rate of 0.05. A later analysis found that TCR association rates varied across HLA loci, with DRB1 alleles showing the most associated TCRs and HLA-C alleles the fewest. Three of the identified cytomegalovirus-associated TCR beta chains were confirmed in vitro to be specific for cytomegalovirus antigens. In a later analysis, HLA-associated TCR beta chains were found to be more clonally expanded and to have lower generation probabilities than equally common non-associated chains. Most TCR sequences were seen in very few donors, while some public TCRs were found in many individuals. A later genetic analysis associated a missense DCLRE1C variant with V-gene and J-gene trimming of TCR beta chains, and an independent cohort replicated the association. Most CMV-associated TCR beta chains appeared to be HLA-restricted in a later analysis, and the HLA associations seemed to be driven largely by CMV exposure. Several of the top co-occurrence clusters appeared to be linked to parvovirus B19, influenza, CMV and Epstein-Barr virus, according to a later analysis. The classifier was reported to diagnose cytomegalovirus status with high specificity and sensitivity in both the original and validation cohorts. The 87-base-pair reads could not distinguish some IMGT-functional V segments, including TRBV6-2 and TRBV6-3, so those segments were excluded. In the study, about 150 TCR beta chains were listed as associated with cytomegalovirus. A later genetic analysis reported fewer N-insertions in productive TCRs among donors in an Asian-associated ancestry cluster than the roughly 670-donor mean. Assigning TCR associations to individual alleles was difficult when HLA alleles, especially DR and DQ, strongly co-occurred. The earlier analysis of nearly 600 of the donors excluded over 15 rarely observed V segments, including chromosome 9 orphons, because counts were too low. A further reported finding was that TCR beta sequences accurately predicted the HLA-A and HLA-B alleles for most subjects in the first cohort. Correlated functional status among segregating V segments might be attributable to linkage disequilibrium, but an unknown experimental factor could not be ruled out. The cohort was sequenced for TCR beta chains only, and without alpha or paired-chain data the features that could be detected were limited. The authors suggested that the approach could potentially be generalized to other disease states and immunological phenotypes. In an earlier analysis of about 600 of the donors, most TCR beta V segments appeared in productive rearrangements about 87% or about 30% of the time, broadly matching IMGT annotations. HLA typing was unavailable for some donors at each locus, so association tests used only the typed subset. Roughly uniform sequencing depth across donors was assumed in presence/absence analyses, although this assumption may not hold. The sequencing pipeline was judged likely to have produced a cluster of highly shared sequence variants as a technical artifact.

Turning to this clone: The antigen it recognizes is unknown. No clone much larger than this one lies a single base away; base qualities are absent.

V is cut by 3 bases and J by 7 bases, and the space between the germline ends is 19 bases. CDR1 MGHRA and CDR2 YSYEKL were looked up in the germline V gene. Measured from the cysteine to the phenylalanine, the CDR3 is 16 residues long. Of all the DNA, just the CDR3 is kept, 48 bases in frame from base 1. The clonotype originates from a man in his forties in good health and CMV-seronegative. Sequencing was carried out using PBMCs. The chain is assembled from TRBV4-1 and TRBJ1-5; 6 matching bases give a weak D call of TRBD1. DNA sequence: TGCGCCAGCAGCCAGAGGGGTGCAGGGGATGGACAGCCCCAGCATTTT. This sequence encodes CASSQRGAGDGQPQHF.